This T cell receptor beta chain was profiled in a study of identical twins. TCRdb reanalysed the 5' RACE reads using MiXCR and keeps one entry per CDR3 protein. The data contain 200,000 to 250,000 distinct CDR3 sequences, approximately 7.8% of them singletons. The germline V gene encodes CDR1 MRHNA and CDR2 SNTAGT. The CDR3 is 14 residues long. V trimming: 0 bases; J trimming: 4 bases; junction bases outside the gene matches: 0. This clonotype was seen many times. These records were also assigned to another study, of yellow fever vaccine responses in identical twins.

This TCR came from a woman between 18 and 29 years old in good health. The sample was CD8+ T cells sorted from blood. The chain is built from TRBV6-4 and TRBJ2-3, with 8 bases lining up with TRBD2. The CDR3 protein is CASSDSREADTQYF. CDR3 bases: TGTGCCAGCAGTGACTCGCGGGAGGCAGATACGCAGTATTTT.